This TCR beta chain is drawn from a study of T cells in Graves' hyperthyroidism and ophthalmopathy. Overall study results and limits: The model anticipated ophthalmopathy a median around 6 months pre-onset. Most clonotypes that expanded in the thyroid above 0.001 also showed up in blood.

Ten or more counts support this clonotype. Its antigen is currently unknown. RNA transcripts were the template for amplifying TCR beta CDR3 regions. The HTBI primer set drove a first-round RT-PCR of the TCR CDR3. TCRdb used MiXCR to reprocess the multiplex PCR reads, holding one entry per CDR3 protein. The repertoire holds about half a million distinct CDR3 sequences, less than 25% seen once, with about 26% in the top ten. Patients having uncontrolled infection, another autoimmune disease, pregnancy or lactation were not included. From 9 to 10 ml of fresh peripheral blood, PBMCs were isolated. V lost 6 bases to trimming and J lost 1 base; unmatched junction nucleotides: 11. CDR3 length equals 17 residues.

This clonotype was obtained from a young man with Graves' hyperthyroidism. Source material: blood. This rearrangement joins TRBV12-3 or TRBV12-4 to TRBJ2-5; TRBD1 matches at 10 bases. The CDR3 nucleotides read TGTGCCAGCAGCTCCCCGGGACAGGGGATCAGCCAAGAGACCCAGTACTTC. Translation: CASSSPGQGISQETQYF.